This passage covers 5 T cell receptor beta chains from one sample sequenced in a study of T cell responses to AZD1222 COVID-19 vaccine. Repertoires were generated with immunoSEQ multiplex PCR, while TCRdb's copy carries only in-frame clones and drops some. The table includes roughly 200,000 clones, around 92% detected once. The sample was peripheral blood, taken on day 0 of AZD1222 vaccination. The origin of the receptors is an adult in good health.

The chain uses TRBV2 and TRBJ2-6; 10 bases agree with TRBD1. The CDR3 is 18 residues long. J lost 3 bases, V lost 6 bases, and 11 bases had no gene match. CDR1 is SNHLY and CDR2 is FYNNEI in the germline V gene. CDR3 protein: CASSLTGGSRYGANVLTF. Here the CDR3 DNA reads TGTGCCAGCAGCCTGACAGGGGGCTCAAGGTATGGGGCCAACGTCCTGACTTTC.

The V and J genes are TRBV6-5 and TRBJ2-3, with 11 bases aligning to TRBD2. Germline values: CDR1 MNHEY, CDR2 SVGAGI. Trimming took 4 bases from V and 4 from J; bases not matched to a gene: 7. The CDR3 sequence is 16 residues long. The CDR3: CASSSSLAGGADTQYF. The CDR3 DNA follows: TGTGCCAGCAGTTCCAGTCTAGCGGGGGGAGCAGATACGCAGTATTTT.

This chain uses TRBV9 with TRBJ1-5, with D maybe TRBD1 (5 bases). Trimming removed 5 bases from V and 0 bases from J, with 12 bases in between. CDR1 is SGDLS, CDR2 YYNGEE, per germline. The CDR3 consists of 15 residues. The CDR3 sequence is CASRTRVYSNQPQHF. The DNA for the CDR3 is TGTGCCAGCAGGACCAGGGTTTATAGCAATCAGCCCCAGCATTTT.

This clone was seen only once. The chain joins TRBV7-2 to TRBJ1-3; the D is unclear. Trimming removed 5 bases from V and 0 bases from J, with 17 bases in between. The CDR3 is 17 amino acids. Germline CDR1 and CDR2: SGHTA and FQGNSA. The CDR3 bases are TGTGCCAGCAGCCAGCCGTGGGGTACCATCTCTGGAAACACCATATATTTT. This translates into CASSQPWGTISGNTIYF. Looking up the rest from reference TRBV7-2 and TRBJ1-3 gives the full variable domain: GAGVSQSPSNKVTEKGKDVELRCDPISGHTALYWYRQSLGQGLEFLIYFQGNSAPDKSGLPSDRFSAERTGGSVSTLTIQRTQQEDSAVYLCASSQPWGTISGNTIYFGEGSWLTVV.

The chain joins TRBV6-5 to TRBJ2-7, with 9 bases matching TRBD2. The junction had 9 bases not matched to a gene; V was cut back by 8 bases and J by 1 base. The CDR3 has 15 residues. CDR1 is MNHEY and CDR2 is SVGAGI in the germline V gene. CDR3 nucleotides: TGTGCCAGCCAAAGCCGCCTAGCGGGATCCTACGAGCAGTACTTC. Its protein product is CASQSRLAGSYEQYF.